The subject of this entry is one T cell receptor beta chain. This sample is drawn from a study of CD8 T cells in Susac syndrome. From blood CD8+ and CD4+ T cells, the TCR beta chain was sequenced. It was negative isolation that provided the CD8+ and CD4+ T cells, whereas TEMRA cells were enriched by FACS. cDNA came from 0.5 to 1 ug RNA primed by random hexamers. In TCRdb, the immunoSEQ multiplex PCR reads were re-called with MiXCR into one record per CDR3 protein. The sample contains approximately 150,000 distinct CDR3 sequences, roughly 94% of which appear only once. In germline, CDR1 is SQVTM, CDR2 ANQGSEA. The trim removed 6 bases at V and 5 bases at J, leaving 6 bases unmatched. This CDR3 comprises 12 residues.

The V call is TRBV29-1, the J call TRBJ1-1, with 7 bases matching TRBD1. What was sequenced was CD4+ T cells from PBMCs. The receptor comes from a human donor with multiple sclerosis. The CDR3 nucleotides read TGCAGCGTCTCAGGGGGAGTGACTGAAGCTTTCTTT. Its protein is CSVSGGVTEAFF. Full variable domain (rest looked up from reference TRBV29-1 and TRBJ1-1): SAVISQKPSRDICQRGTSLTIQCQVDSQVTMMFWYRQQPGQSLTLIATANQGSEATYESGFVIDKFPISRPNLTFSTLTVSNMSPEDSSIYLCSVSGGVTEAFFGQGTRLTVV.